This T cell receptor beta chain was retrieved from a study of cytomegalovirus exposure and HLA in healthy donors. General study points: Apparent HLA restriction characterized most CMV-associated TCR beta chains in a later analysis.

PCR was performed using 60 Vbeta and 13 Jbeta primers. Some clones are missing from TCRdb's copy, which holds only in-frame ones; the method was immunoSEQ multiplex PCR. The sample records about 140,000 clones, roughly 79% being singletons. V lost 2 bases and J lost 8; bases outside the gene matches: 5. This CDR3 comprises 13 residues. The germline V gene encodes CDR1 SGHAT and CDR2 FQDESV (reference sequence). Notes on this clone: As yet, its antigen is unknown.

This sequence originates from a woman between 25 and 40 years old in good health and CMV-seronegative. The chain couples TRBV11-1 to TRBJ1-2, with 7 bases identical to TRBD1. Sample: PBMCs. This CDR3 is CASSLSGGRGYTF. CDR3 DNA sequence: TGTGCCAGCAGCTTATCAGGGGGACGAGGCTACACCTTC.